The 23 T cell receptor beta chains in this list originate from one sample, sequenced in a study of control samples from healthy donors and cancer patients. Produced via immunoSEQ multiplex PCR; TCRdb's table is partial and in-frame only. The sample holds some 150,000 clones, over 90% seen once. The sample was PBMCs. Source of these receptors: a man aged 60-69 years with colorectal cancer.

The CDR3 DNA is TGCAGCGTTGTTGTACAGGGACCCTACGAGCAGTACTTC. Translation: CSVVVQGPYEQYF. This chain uses TRBV29-1 with TRBJ2-7; D is possibly TRBD1 (6 bases). The V and J ends lost 4 bases and 2 bases respectively, with 12 bases between them. The CDR3 spans 13 residues. Germline loops: CDR1 SQVTM, CDR2 ANQGSEA.

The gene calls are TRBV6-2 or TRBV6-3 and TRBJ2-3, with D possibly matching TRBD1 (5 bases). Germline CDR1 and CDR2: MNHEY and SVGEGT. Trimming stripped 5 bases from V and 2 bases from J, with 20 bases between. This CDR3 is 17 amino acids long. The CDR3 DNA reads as TGTGCCAGCAGTCCCAGTCTCAGGGAACTCATCACAGATACGCAGTATTTT. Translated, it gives CASSPSLRELITDTQYF.

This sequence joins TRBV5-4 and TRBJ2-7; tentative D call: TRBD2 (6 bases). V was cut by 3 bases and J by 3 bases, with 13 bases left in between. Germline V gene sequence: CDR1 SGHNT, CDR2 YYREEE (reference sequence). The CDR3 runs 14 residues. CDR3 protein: CASSSGPGDYEQYF. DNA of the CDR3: TGTGCCAGCAGCTCGGGGCCGGGAGACTACGAGCAGTACTTC.

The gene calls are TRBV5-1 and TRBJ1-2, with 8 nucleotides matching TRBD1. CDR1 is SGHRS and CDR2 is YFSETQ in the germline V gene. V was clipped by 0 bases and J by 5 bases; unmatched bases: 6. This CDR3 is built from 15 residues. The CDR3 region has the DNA TGCGCCAGCAGCTTGGAAGGCAGGGGGCGTTATGGCTACACCTTC. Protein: CASSLEGRGRYGYTF.

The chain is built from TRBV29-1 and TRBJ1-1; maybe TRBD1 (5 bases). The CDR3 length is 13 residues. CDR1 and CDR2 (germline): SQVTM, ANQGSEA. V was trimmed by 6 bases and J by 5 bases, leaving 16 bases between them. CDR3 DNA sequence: TGCAGCGTGGACACTTCCTTGAGGACTGAAGCTTTCTTT. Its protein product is CSVDTSLRTEAFF.

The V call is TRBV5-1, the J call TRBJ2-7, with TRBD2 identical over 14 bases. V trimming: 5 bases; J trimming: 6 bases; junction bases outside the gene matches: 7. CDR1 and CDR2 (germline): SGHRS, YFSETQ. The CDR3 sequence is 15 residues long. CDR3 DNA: TGCGCCAGCAGTCTGACTAGCGGGGGGGCCATCGAGCAGTACTTC. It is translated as CASSLTSGGAIEQYF. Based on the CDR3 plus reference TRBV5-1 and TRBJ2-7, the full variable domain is KAGVTQTPRYLIKTRGQQVTLSCSPISGHRSVSWYQQTPGQGLQFLFEYFSETQRNKGNFPGRFSGRQFSNSRSEMNVSTLELGDSALYLCASSLTSGGAIEQYFGPGTRLTVT.

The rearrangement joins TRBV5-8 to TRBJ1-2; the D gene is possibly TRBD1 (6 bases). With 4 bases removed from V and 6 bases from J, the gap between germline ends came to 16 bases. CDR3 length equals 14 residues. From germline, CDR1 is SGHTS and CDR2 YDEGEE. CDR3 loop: CASSPGTSNHGYTF. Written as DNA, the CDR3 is TGTGCCAGCAGCCCGGGGACATCAAACCATGGCTACACCTTC.

The CDR3 protein is CASSPGDRGGWGYTF. Here the CDR3 DNA reads TGTGCCAGCAGCCCTGGTGACCGCGGTGGTTGGGGCTACACCTTC. This chain uses TRBV9 with TRBJ1-2; D unresolved. V was trimmed by 4 bases and J by 8 bases, leaving 21 bases between them. Germline assignment: CDR1 SGDLS and CDR2 YYNGEE. This CDR3 comprises 15 residues. Together with reference TRBV9 and TRBJ1-2, the CDR3 gives the full variable domain: DSGVTQTPKHLITATGQRVTLRCSPRSGDLSVYWYQQSLDQGLQFLIQYYNGEERAKGNILERFSAQQFPDLHSELNLSSLELGDSALYFCASSPGDRGGWGYTFGSGTRLTVV.

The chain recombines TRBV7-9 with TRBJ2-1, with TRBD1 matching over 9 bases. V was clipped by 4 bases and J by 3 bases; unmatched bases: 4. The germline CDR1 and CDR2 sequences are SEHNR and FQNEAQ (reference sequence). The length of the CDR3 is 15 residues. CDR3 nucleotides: TGTGCCAGCAGCTCACCGGGACAGGGCTACAATGAGCAGTTCTTC. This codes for CASSSPGQGYNEQFF.

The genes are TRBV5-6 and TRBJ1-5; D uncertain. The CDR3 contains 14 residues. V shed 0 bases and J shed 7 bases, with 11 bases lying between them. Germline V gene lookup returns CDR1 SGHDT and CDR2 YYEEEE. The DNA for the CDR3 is TGTGCCAGCAGCTTGGATGGCAGTCGGCAGCCCCAGCATTTT. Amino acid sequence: CASSLDGSRQPQHF.

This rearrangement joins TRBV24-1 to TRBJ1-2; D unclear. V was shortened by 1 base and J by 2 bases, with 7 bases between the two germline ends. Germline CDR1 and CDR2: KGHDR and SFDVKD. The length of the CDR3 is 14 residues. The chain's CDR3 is CATSDFSQNYGYTF. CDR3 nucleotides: TGTGCCACCAGTGATTTTTCCCAGAACTATGGCTACACCTTC.

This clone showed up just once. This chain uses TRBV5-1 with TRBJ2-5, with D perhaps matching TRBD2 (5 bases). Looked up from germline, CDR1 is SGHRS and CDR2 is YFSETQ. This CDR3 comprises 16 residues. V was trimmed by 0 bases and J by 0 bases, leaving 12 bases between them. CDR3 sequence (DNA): TGCGCCAGCAGCTTGGGGGGAGCCGCGTACCAAGAGACCCAGTACTTC. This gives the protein CASSLGGAAYQETQYF. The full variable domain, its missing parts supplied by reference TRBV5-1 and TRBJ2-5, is KAGVTQTPRYLIKTRGQQVTLSCSPISGHRSVSWYQQTPGQGLQFLFEYFSETQRNKGNFPGRFSGRQFSNSRSEMNVSTLELGDSALYLCASSLGGAAYQETQYFGPGTRLLVL.

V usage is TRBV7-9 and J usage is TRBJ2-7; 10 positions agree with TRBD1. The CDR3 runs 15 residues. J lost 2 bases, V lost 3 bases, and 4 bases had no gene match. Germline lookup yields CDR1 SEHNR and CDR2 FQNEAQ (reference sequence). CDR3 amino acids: CASSLGQGLAYEQYF. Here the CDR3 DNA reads TGTGCCAGCAGCTTGGGACAGGGGCTTGCCTACGAGCAGTACTTC. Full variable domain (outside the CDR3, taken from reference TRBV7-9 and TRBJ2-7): DTGVSQNPRHKITKRGQNVTFRCDPISEHNRLYWYRQTLGQGPEFLTYFQNEAQLEKSRLLSDRFSAERPKGSFSTLEIQRTEQGDSAMYLCASSLGQGLAYEQYFGPGTRLTVT.

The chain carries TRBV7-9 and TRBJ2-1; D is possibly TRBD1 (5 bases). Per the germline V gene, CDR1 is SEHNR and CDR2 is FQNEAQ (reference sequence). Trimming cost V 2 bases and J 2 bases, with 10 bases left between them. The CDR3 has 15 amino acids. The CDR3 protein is CASSLSGAPYNEQFF. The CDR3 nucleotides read TGTGCCAGCAGCTTATCTGGGGCGCCCTACAATGAGCAGTTCTTC.

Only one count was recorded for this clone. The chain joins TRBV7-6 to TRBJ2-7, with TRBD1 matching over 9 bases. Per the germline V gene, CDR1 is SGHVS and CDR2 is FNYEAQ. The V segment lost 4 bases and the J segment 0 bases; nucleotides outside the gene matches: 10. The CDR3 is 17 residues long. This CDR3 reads CASSSGQGNTLSYEQYF. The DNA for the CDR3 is TGTGCCAGCAGCTCGGGACAGGGAAACACTCTCTCCTACGAGCAGTACTTC.

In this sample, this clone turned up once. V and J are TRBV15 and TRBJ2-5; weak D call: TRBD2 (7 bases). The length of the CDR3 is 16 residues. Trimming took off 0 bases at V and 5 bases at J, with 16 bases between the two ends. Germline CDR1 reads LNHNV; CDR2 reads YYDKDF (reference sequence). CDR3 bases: TGTGCCACCAGCAGAGATGCGGCAGGGAGGGGGGAGACCCAGTACTTC. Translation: CATSRDAAGRGETQYF.

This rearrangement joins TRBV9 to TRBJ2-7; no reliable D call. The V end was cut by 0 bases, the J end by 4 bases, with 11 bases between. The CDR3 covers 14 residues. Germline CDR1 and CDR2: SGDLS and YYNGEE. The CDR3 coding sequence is TGTGCCAGCAGCGTAGAGGCGGAGAGGTACGAGCAGTACTTC. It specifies CASSVEAERYEQYF.

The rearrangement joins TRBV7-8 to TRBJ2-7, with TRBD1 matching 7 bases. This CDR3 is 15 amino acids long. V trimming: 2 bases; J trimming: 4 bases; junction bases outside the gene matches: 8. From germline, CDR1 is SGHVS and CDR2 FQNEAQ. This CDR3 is CASSLYRGQRYEQYF. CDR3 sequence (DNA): TGTGCCAGCAGCTTATATAGGGGACAGAGATACGAGCAGTACTTC.

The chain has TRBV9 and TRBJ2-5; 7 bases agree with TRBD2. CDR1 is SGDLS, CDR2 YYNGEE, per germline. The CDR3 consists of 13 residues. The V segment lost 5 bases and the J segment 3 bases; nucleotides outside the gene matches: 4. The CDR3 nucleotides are TGTGCCAGCAGGCTCCTAGCGGAAGAGACCCAGTACTTC. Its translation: CASRLLAEETQYF.

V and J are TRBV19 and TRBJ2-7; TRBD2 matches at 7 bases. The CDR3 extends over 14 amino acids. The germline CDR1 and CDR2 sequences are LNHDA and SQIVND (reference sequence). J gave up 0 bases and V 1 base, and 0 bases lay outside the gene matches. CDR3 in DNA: TGTGCCAGTAGTATAGGCGGGAGCTCCTACGAGCAGTACTTC. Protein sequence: CASSIGGSSYEQYF.

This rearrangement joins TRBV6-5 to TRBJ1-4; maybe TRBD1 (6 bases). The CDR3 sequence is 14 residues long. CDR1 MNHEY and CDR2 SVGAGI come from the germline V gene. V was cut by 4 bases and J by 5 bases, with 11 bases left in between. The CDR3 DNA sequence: TGTGCCAGCAGTTCAGACAGGCTAAATGAAAAACTGTTTTTT. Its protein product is CASSSDRLNEKLFF.

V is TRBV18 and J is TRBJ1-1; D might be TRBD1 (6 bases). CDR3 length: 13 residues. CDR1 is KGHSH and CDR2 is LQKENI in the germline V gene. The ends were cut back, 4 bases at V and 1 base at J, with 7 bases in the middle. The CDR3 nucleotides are TGTGCCAGCTCACAGGGACAGAACACTGAAGCTTTCTTT. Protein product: CASSQGQNTEAFF. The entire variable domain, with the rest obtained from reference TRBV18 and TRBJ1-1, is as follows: NAGVMQNPRHLVRRRGQEARLRCSPMKGHSHVYWYRQLPEEGLKFMVYLQKENIIDESGMPKERFSAEFPKEGPSILRIQQVVRGDSAAYFCASSQGQNTEAFFGQGTRLTVV.

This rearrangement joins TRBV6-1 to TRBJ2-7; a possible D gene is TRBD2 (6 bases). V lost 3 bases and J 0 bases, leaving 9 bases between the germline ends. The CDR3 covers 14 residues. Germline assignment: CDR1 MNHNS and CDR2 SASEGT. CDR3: CASSDGGSSYEQYF. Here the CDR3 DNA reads TGTGCCAGCAGTGATGGAGGGAGCTCCTACGAGCAGTACTTC.